This T cell receptor beta chain emerged from a study of early T cells in non-severe SARS-CoV-2 infection. Study as a whole: Sequenced material consisted of bulk RNA (from unsorted whole blood), and chains were unpaired.

CDR1 LGHDT and CDR2 YNNKEL come from the germline V gene (reference sequence). This CDR3 is 14 amino acids long. Trimming removed 0 bases at V and 6 bases at J, with 11 bases between. TCRdb ran MiXCR on the 5' RACE reads and lists one entry per CDR3 protein. The sample lists some 98,000 distinct CDR3 sequences; approximately 17% were seen once. Sequencing was performed on whole blood. The rearrangement links TRBV3-1 to TRBJ1-1; unclear D gene. The TCR comes from an adult who was a healthcare worker with PCR-confirmed SARS-CoV-2 infection or an uninfected control (not recorded which). CDR3 loop: CASSQDRGRPEAFF. The CDR3 nucleotides are TGTGCCAGCAGCCAAGATCGGGGTAGGCCTGAAGCTTTCTTT.